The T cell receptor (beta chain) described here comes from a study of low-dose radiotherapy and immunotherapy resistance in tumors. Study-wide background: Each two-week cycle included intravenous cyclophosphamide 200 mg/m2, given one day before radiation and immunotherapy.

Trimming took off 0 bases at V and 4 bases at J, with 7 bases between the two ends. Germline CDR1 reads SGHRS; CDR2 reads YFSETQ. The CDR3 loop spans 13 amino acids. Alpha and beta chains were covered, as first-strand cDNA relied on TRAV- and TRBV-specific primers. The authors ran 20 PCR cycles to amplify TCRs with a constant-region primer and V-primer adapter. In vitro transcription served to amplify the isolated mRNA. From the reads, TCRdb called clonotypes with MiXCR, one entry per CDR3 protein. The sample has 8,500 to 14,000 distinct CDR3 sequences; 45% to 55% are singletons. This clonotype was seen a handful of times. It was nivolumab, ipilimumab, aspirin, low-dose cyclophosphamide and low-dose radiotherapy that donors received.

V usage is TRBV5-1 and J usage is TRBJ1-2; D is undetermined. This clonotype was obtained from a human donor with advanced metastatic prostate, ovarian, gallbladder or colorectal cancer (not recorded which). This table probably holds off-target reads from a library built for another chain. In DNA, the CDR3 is TGCGCCAGCAGCTTGGTTCCCGGCTATGGCTACACCTTC. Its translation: CASSLVPGYGYTF.